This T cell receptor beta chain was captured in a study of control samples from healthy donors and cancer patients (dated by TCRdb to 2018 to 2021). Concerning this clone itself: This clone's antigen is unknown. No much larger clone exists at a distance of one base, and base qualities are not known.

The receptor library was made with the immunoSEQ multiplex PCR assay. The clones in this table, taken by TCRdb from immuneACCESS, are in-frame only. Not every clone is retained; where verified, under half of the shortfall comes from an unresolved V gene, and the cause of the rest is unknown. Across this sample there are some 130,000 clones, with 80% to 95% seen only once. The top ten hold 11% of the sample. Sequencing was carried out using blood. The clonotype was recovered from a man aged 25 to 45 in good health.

CDR3 sequence: CASSEGGTDYGYTF. The DNA sequence is as follows: TGTGCCAGCAGTGAAGGGGGGACGGACTATGGCTACACCTTC. Recombination joined TRBV2 with TRBJ1-2; a tentative D call is TRBD1 (5 bases match). V and J are truncated by 1 base and 3 bases respectively, leaving an intervening sequence of 9 bases. Spanning cysteine to phenylalanine, the CDR3 consists of 14 amino acids. Solely the CDR3 DNA is kept, with 42 bases framed from the first base. CDR1 and CDR2 were assigned from the germline V gene as SNHLY and FYNNEI.